Listed here are 19 T cell receptor beta chains from one sample, sequenced in a study of cytomegalovirus exposure and HLA in healthy donors (TCRdb year 2017). The library was obtained by the immunoSEQ multiplex PCR assay. For the multiplex PCR, a mixture combining 60 forward primers for TCR Vbeta segments and 13 reverse primers for TCR Jbeta segments was used. TCRdb obtained this table from immuneACCESS and retained in-frame rearrangements with V and J assigned. These tables miss some clones; where compared with another copy, unresolved V genes account for less than half of the shortfall, and the remainder is unexplained. This sample has around 150,000 clones in its table, and approximately 61% of those were observed once. Approximately 1.6% of the sample is in the top ten clones. Sequenced input: PBMCs. These receptors were obtained from a human donor in good health.

The chain combines TRBV2 with TRBJ2-1, with no clear D. From germline, CDR1 is SNHLY and CDR2 FYNNEI. The V gene lost 1 base and the J gene lost 4 bases, with 11 bases spanning the gap. This CDR3 region has 15 residues. The CDR3 here is CASSEEVLGYNEQFF. CDR3 DNA: TGTGCCAGCAGTGAAGAGGTGCTAGGATACAATGAGCAGTTCTTC.

This clone was seen a few times. J is TRBJ2-5 and V is TRBV6-5, with 7 bases aligning to TRBD2. The CDR3 spans 15 residues. Germline V gives CDR1 MNHEY, CDR2 SVGAGI. V shed 0 bases and J 1 base; nucleotides not matched to a gene: 2. DNA of the CDR3: TGTGCCAGCAGTTACTCGGCTAGCGGCCAAGAGACCCAGTACTTC. Its protein product is CASSYSASGQETQYF.

This chain joins TRBV10-3 and TRBJ2-7; 8 bases line up with TRBD1. With V trimmed by 2 bases and J by 4 bases, 13 bases remained unmatched. Germline CDR1 reads ENHRY; CDR2 reads SYGVKD. This CDR3 is 17 amino acids long. CDR3 nucleotide sequence: TGTGCCATCAGTGAGCCTTCAAGACAGGGGAGTAGGTACGAGCAGTACTTC. It codes for CAISEPSRQGSRYEQYF.

The chain joins TRBV11-2 to TRBJ2-7, with 7 bases that match TRBD1. The CDR3 loop spans 13 amino acids. Trimming at V came to 4 bases and at J to 4 bases, leaving 4 bases not matched to a gene. Per germline, CDR1 SGHAT and CDR2 FQNNGV. This chain's CDR3 is CASSSDRLYEQYF. The CDR3 bases are TGTGCCAGCAGCTCGGACAGGCTTTACGAGCAGTACTTC. Variable domain in full (rest from reference TRBV11-2 and TRBJ2-7): EAGVAQSPRYKIIEKRQSVAFWCNPISGHATLYWYQQILGQGPKLLIQFQNNGVVDDSQLPKDRFSAERLKGVDSTLKIQPAKLEDSAVYLCASSSDRLYEQYFGPGTRLTVT.

The chain links TRBV5-4 to TRBJ2-3; TRBD2 matches 13 bases. Looked up from germline, CDR1 is SGHNT and CDR2 is YYREEE (reference sequence). The CDR3 loop spans 17 amino acids. Trimming removed 3 bases from V and 5 bases from J; junction bases left unmatched: 9. Here the CDR3 DNA reads TGTGCCAGCAGCTCTCGGACTAGCGGGAGATGGGGAGATACGCAGTATTTT. This encodes CASSSRTSGRWGDTQYF.

The V gene is TRBV7-2, the J gene TRBJ2-1; TRBD1 agrees at 9 bases. Germline trimming cut 5 bases from V and 7 bases from J; bases unmatched to any gene: 9. CDR1 SGHTA and CDR2 FQGNSA come from the germline V gene. CDR3 size: 15 residues. The CDR3 DNA reads as TGTGCCAGCAGCCCCGGGACAGGGTACGGAAATGAGCAGTTCTTC. It specifies CASSPGTGYGNEQFF.

V is TRBV7-9 and J is TRBJ1-2; 10 nucleotides align to TRBD1. The CDR3 covers 17 residues. CDR1 SEHNR and CDR2 FQNEAQ come from the germline V gene (reference sequence). With 2 bases clipped from V and 7 bases from J, the junction kept 13 bases outside the gene matches. CDR3 in DNA: TGTGCCAGCAGCTTACCGACAGGGGGCGCGGGTTCAGCTGGCTACACCTTC. This encodes CASSLPTGGAGSAGYTF.

This clone was picked up one time. The rearrangement uses TRBV29-1 and TRBJ2-7, with D possibly TRBD2 on 5 matching bases. This CDR3 is 13 amino acids long. V lost 4 bases and J 8 bases, leaving 18 bases between the germline ends. The V gene's germline CDR1 is SQVTM and CDR2 ANQGSEA. The DNA for the CDR3 is TGCAGCGTTGTCGTGGTAGCGCCGGACCAGCAGTACTTC. It translates to CSVVVVAPDQQYF.

The rearrangement links TRBV28 to TRBJ1-3; no firm D call. The germline gives CDR1 MDHEN, CDR2 SYDVKM. This CDR3 has 16 amino acids. Trimming shortened V by 6 bases and J by 4 bases, and 19 bases separated the two germline ends. CDR3 DNA sequence: TGTGCCAGCAGGCCCACTCAGACATCCCCCGGAAACACCATATATTTT. Translating gives CASRPTQTSPGNTIYF.

The table lists this clone with a few counts. Other DNA sequences in this sample translate to the same CDR3. The chain joins TRBV18 to TRBJ2-7; possibly TRBD2 for D (5 bases). The V gene lost 3 bases and the J gene lost 0 bases, with 9 bases spanning the gap. The CDR3 is 14 residues long. The germline CDR1 and CDR2 sequences are KGHSH and LQKENI. The chain's CDR3 is CASSPTGSSYEQYF. CDR3 coding DNA: TGTGCCAGCTCACCTACGGGGAGCTCCTACGAGCAGTACTTC.

V and J are TRBV10-3 and TRBJ2-3; D perhaps matches TRBD2 (6 bases). Deletions cut 0 bases from V and 0 bases from J, with 10 bases between. CDR3 size: 16 residues. Germline V gene lookup returns CDR1 ENHRY and CDR2 SYGVKD. CDR3 sequence (DNA): TGTGCCATCAGTGAGTCGCTCGCGGGGAGCACAGATACGCAGTATTTT. Amino acids: CAISESLAGSTDTQYF.

V and J are TRBV2 and TRBJ2-7; a possible D gene is TRBD1 (6 bases). The CDR3 covers 15 residues. CDR1 is SNHLY, CDR2 FYNNEI, per germline. V gave up 1 base and J gave up 5 bases, with 15 bases separating them. Here the CDR3 DNA reads TGTGCCAGCAGTGAAGAAGTACAGGGAGTCCACGAGCAGTACTTC. It is translated as CASSEEVQGVHEQYF.

This chain joins TRBV9 and TRBJ2-1; D might be TRBD1 (6 bases). V dropped 0 bases and J dropped 0 bases, with 10 bases sitting between them. The CDR3 is 16 residues long. Germline CDR1 is SGDLS and CDR2 is YYNGEE. CDR3: CASSVEGVNSYNEQFF. The CDR3 bases are TGTGCCAGCAGCGTAGAGGGGGTAAACTCCTACAATGAGCAGTTCTTC.

V is TRBV20-1 and J is TRBJ2-1; maybe TRBD2 (6 bases). Germline lookup yields CDR1 DFQATT and CDR2 SNEGSKA (reference sequence). V was trimmed by 7 bases and J by 5 bases, leaving 9 bases between them. This CDR3 comprises 11 residues. CDR3: CSVWGDNEQFF. In DNA form, the CDR3 reads TGCAGTGTCTGGGGGGACAATGAGCAGTTCTTC.

The chain joins TRBV7-8 to TRBJ2-7; D might be TRBD2 (5 bases). V lost 0 bases to trimming and J lost 4 bases, with 7 bases between them. The germline CDR1 and CDR2 sequences are SGHVS and FQNEAQ. CDR3 length: 13 amino acids. The DNA of the CDR3 is TGTGCCAGCAGCTTAGCTGAGCGGTACGAGCAGTACTTC. Translated: CASSLAERYEQYF.

The chain joins TRBV5-1 to TRBJ2-5; a possible D gene is TRBD1 (6 bases). The V and J ends lost 0 bases and 3 bases respectively, with 6 bases between them. Per germline, CDR1 SGHRS and CDR2 YFSETQ. There are 13 residues in the CDR3. The CDR3 DNA follows: TGCGCCAGCAGCTTGGAGGGGGAAGAGACCCAGTACTTC. Translating gives CASSLEGEETQYF.

The rearrangement links TRBV28 to TRBJ2-7; weak D call: TRBD2 (7 bases). Germline V gene data show CDR1 as MDHEN and CDR2 as SYDVKM. Trimming took off 3 bases at V and 3 bases at J, with 12 bases between the two ends. CDR3 length: 14 amino acids. CDR3 sequence: CASSFGGPIYEQYF. The CDR3 region has the DNA TGTGCCAGCAGTTTCGGGGGGCCCATCTACGAGCAGTACTTC.

V and J are TRBV19 and TRBJ1-2; D may be TRBD1 (5 bases). Germline V gene lookup returns CDR1 LNHDA and CDR2 SQIVND (reference sequence). The CDR3 sequence is 15 residues long. The V and J ends lost 3 bases and 6 bases respectively, with 17 bases between them. CDR3 coding DNA: TGTGCCAGTAGTATTTTCCCCCCCTGGGGGGATGGCTACACCTTC. Amino acids: CASSIFPPWGDGYTF.

This clone turned up a few times. The chain is built from TRBV29-1 and TRBJ2-5; 8 positions agree with TRBD1. J was trimmed by 4 bases and V by 6 bases; bases with no gene match: 4. CDR1 and CDR2 from the germline V gene are SQVTM and ANQGSEA. This CDR3 comprises 12 residues. CDR3 sequence reads: CSVRQGRETQYF. The CDR3 nucleotides are TGCAGCGTCAGACAGGGGAGAGAGACCCAGTACTTC.